These T cell receptor beta chains were read from a single sample in a study of control samples from healthy donors and cancer patients. Profiled with immunoSEQ multiplex PCR; TCRdb holds only in-frame clones, not every one. The repertoire holds 100,000 to 150,000 clones, with approximately 90% as singletons. The sequenced material came from blood. The source of these receptors is a woman younger than 35 in good health. The CDR3 runs from the conserved cysteine through the conserved F or W. A D gene is named only where the DNA matches it firmly. Clone sizes are given selectively: once, few, many, or a class where the clone is expanded.

j_call d_call cdr3_length v_call clone_size cdr3_nt cdr3_aa
TRBJ2-4 . 17 TRBV7-2 . TGTGCCAGCAGCTTTAGTCGATGGACTCTAGCCAAAAACATTCAGTACTTC CASSFSRWTLAKNIQYF
TRBJ2-3 TRBD2 17 TRBV19 . TGTGCCAGTAGTAGGAATCTAGCGGGGAAGCCCACAGATACGCAGTATTTT CASSRNLAGKPTDTQYF
TRBJ2-3 . 16 TRBV5-6 . TGTGCCAGCAGCTTGGTTTCTGGCAGTAGCACAGATACGCAGTATTTT CASSLVSGSSTDTQYF
TRBJ1-2 . 14 TRBV27 . TGTGCCAGCAGTTTATTAGGGGGAAACTATGGCTACACCTTC CASSLLGGNYGYTF
TRBJ2-1 . 10 TRBV20-1 once TGCAGTGCCGCGCGGGACAGCGAGTTCTTC CSAARDSEFF
TRBJ2-2 . 13 TRBV6-2/TRBV6-3 large TGTGCCAGCAGTAGCCTCGACACCGGGGAGCTGTTTTTT CASSSLDTGELFF
TRBJ1-5 . 18 TRBV21-1 . TGTGCCAGCAGCAAAGATAGGGGCAGGGCGATTAGCAATCAGCCCCAGCATTTT CASSKDRGRAISNQPQHF
TRBJ2-2 . 16 TRBV4-2 . TGTGCCAGCAGCCAAGAACAGGGACTAATTACCGGGGAGCTGTTTTTT CASSQEQGLITGELFF
TRBJ2-1 TRBD2 16 TRBV5-4 . TGTGCCAGCAGCCCCGGTAGCCAGCGGGGGCTCAATGAGCAGTTCTTC CASSPGSQRGLNEQFF
TRBJ1-6 TRBD1 14 TRBV28 few TGTGCCAGCACCGTGACAGGGATAAATTCACCCCTCCACTTT CASTVTGINSPLHF
TRBJ2-5 . 17 TRBV5-5 . TGTGCCAGCAGCTTAGCGTGGTCGGGGCCGTTACTAGGGACCCAGTACTTC CASSLAWSGPLLGTQYF
TRBJ1-6 . 19 TRBV15 . TGTGCCACCAGCAGCCGGGAGGGGACCGGGAACTCCTATAATTCACCCCTCCACTTT CATSSREGTGNSYNSPLHF
TRBJ1-4 TRBD1 16 TRBV30 . TGTGCCTGGAGAAAAGGCGGGACAGGCACAAATGAAAAACTGTTTTTT CAWRKGGTGTNEKLFF
TRBJ1-2 . 17 TRBV18 . TGTGCCAGCTCTATATGGTCGACCCGCGGGAGTAGTCGAGGCTACACCTTC CASSIWSTRGSSRGYTF
TRBJ2-2 . 15 TRBV5-1 . TGCGCCAGCAGCTTGGTGGCAGGGTCGTCCGGGGAGCTGTTTTTT CASSLVAGSSGELFF
TRBJ2-3 TRBD2 18 TRBV28 . TGTGCCAGCAGTTCTCCGGGACTAGCGGGAGGGCGATCGAGTACGCAGTATTTT CASSSPGLAGGRSSTQYF
TRBJ1-6 . 12 TRBV28 . TGTGCCAGCAGCCTAACAGATTCACCCCTCCACTTT CASSLTDSPLHF
TRBJ1-4 . 14 TRBV19 . TGTGCCAGTAGTATTCGGGGGGCTAATGAAAAACTGTTTTTT CASSIRGANEKLFF
TRBJ1-1 TRBD1 13 TRBV30 . TGTGCCTGTGAAGTCGGACAGGGAACTGAAGCTTTCTTT CACEVGQGTEAFF
TRBJ1-1 . 14 TRBV2 . TGTGCCAGCAATCAGAACCGGTGGGGCACTGAAGCTTTCTTT CASNQNRWGTEAFF
TRBJ1-1 . 13 TRBV6-2/TRBV6-3 . TGTGCCAGCAGTCCAAATACAGGGAGTGAAGCTTTCTTT CASSPNTGSEAFF
TRBJ2-7 TRBD2 14 TRBV19 once TGTGCCAGTAACCCCGCGGGAGAGTCCTACGAGCAGTACTTC CASNPAGESYEQYF
TRBJ1-1 . 15 TRBV28 . TGTGCCAGCAGTTTCATGCAGGGCCGGGGCACTGAAGCTTTCTTT CASSFMQGRGTEAFF
TRBJ1-1 TRBD1 18 TRBV4-2 . TGTGCCAGCAGCCAAGTGGAATGGGGACAGGGGGCAGACACTGAAGCTTTCTTT CASSQVEWGQGADTEAFF
TRBJ1-5 . 15 TRBV2 once TGTGCCAGCAGTGGGCATGGGATAAGCAATCAGCCCCAGCATTTT CASSGHGISNQPQHF
TRBJ2-1 TRBD2 16 TRBV10-2 . TGCGCCAGCAGTGAAGGGCGGGGGGGCCCTAGGGCTGGGCAGTTCTTC CASSEGRGGPRAGQFF
TRBJ1-1 . 12 TRBV27 . TGTGCCAGCAGTGAGGGGTTGGGTGAAGCTTTCTTT CASSEGLGEAFF
TRBJ2-5 TRBD1 14 TRBV18 . TGTGCCAGCTCACGGCTACAGGGGTCGGAGACCCAGTACTTC CASSRLQGSETQYF
TRBJ1-1 . 14 TRBV19 . TGTGCCAGTAGTCTTGGACAGTTGAACACTGAAGCTTTCTTT CASSLGQLNTEAFF
TRBJ1-1 . 13 TRBV30 . TGTGCCTGGCAGGGTTCGAGGAACACTGAAGCTTTCTTT CAWQGSRNTEAFF
TRBJ1-4 . 16 TRBV4-3 . TGCGCCAGCAGCCAAGATATCGGACTGACTAATGAAAAACTGTTTTTT CASSQDIGLTNEKLFF
TRBJ1-4 . 15 TRBV6-1 . TGTGCCAGCAGAGAAGCGCCTCGGGGTAATGAAAAACTGTTTTTT CASREAPRGNEKLFF
TRBJ1-2 . 17 TRBV3-1/TRBV3-2 . TGTGCCAGCAGCCCTCGGGGATTGGGTCCGATGAACTATGGCTACACCTTC CASSPRGLGPMNYGYTF
TRBJ1-2 TRBD1 14 TRBV28 . TGTGCCAGCAGTTTAGGGACAGGGGACTATGGCTACACCTTC CASSLGTGDYGYTF
TRBJ1-6 . 14 TRBV7-3 . TGTGCCAGCAGCTTAGGAGGCCGCGGTGCGTCCCTCCACTTT CASSLGGRGASLHF
TRBJ1-5 . 14 TRBV19 . TGTGCCAGTAGAACGCAGGGATTCAATCAGCCCCAGCATTTT CASRTQGFNQPQHF
TRBJ2-1 TRBD2 15 TRBV4-2 . TGTGCCAGCAGCCACAGCGGGGGTTCCTACAATGAGCAGTTCTTC CASSHSGGSYNEQFF
TRBJ2-5 TRBD2 15 TRBV5-1 . TGCGCCAGCAGATCGAGTAGCGGGGTACAAGAGACCCAGTACTTC CASRSSSGVQETQYF
TRBJ1-2 . 14 TRBV7-9 . TGTGCCAGCAGCTCCCCCTCTCAGGGATCTGGCTACACCTTC CASSSPSQGSGYTF
TRBJ2-1 TRBD2 15 TRBV19 . TGTGCCAGTAAAGACATTCGGGCGGGGGGGAATGAGCAGTTCTTC CASKDIRAGGNEQFF
TRBJ1-1 . 14 TRBV27 once TGTGCCAGCAGGTGGGGGGAGGGGGACACTGAAGCTTTCTTT CASRWGEGDTEAFF
TRBJ1-2 TRBD1 15 TRBV9 . TGTGCCAGCAGCGTAGAACAGGGACAGGTCTATGGCTACACCTTC CASSVEQGQVYGYTF
TRBJ1-5 TRBD1 19 TRBV28 . TGTGCCAGCAGTTTCGAGCGGGACAGGGAACTCTATAGCAATCAGCCCCAGCATTTT CASSFERDRELYSNQPQHF
TRBJ2-3 . 17 TRBV24-1 . TGTGCCACCAGTGGGAGATCGGGACTCGCCTACACAGATACGCAGTATTTT CATSGRSGLAYTDTQYF
TRBJ2-1 . 11 TRBV9 . TGTGCCGGTCTAGCCCACGGTGAGCAGTTCTTC CAGLAHGEQFF
TRBJ1-1 TRBD1 15 TRBV27 . TGTGCCAGCAGTTCCCCGACAGGGATGAACACTGAAGCTTTCTTT CASSSPTGMNTEAFF
TRBJ2-7 TRBD1 11 TRBV10-1 few TGCGCCAGCGGACAGGGGGACGAGCAGTACTTC CASGQGDEQYF
TRBJ2-7 TRBD1 14 TRBV5-6 . TGTGCCAGCAGCTTCGACAGGGCTACCTACGAGCAGTACTTC CASSFDRATYEQYF
TRBJ1-5 . 13 TRBV27 . TGTGCCAGCAGTTTATCGGCCGGGTCGCCCCAGCATTTT CASSLSAGSPQHF
TRBJ2-6 . 15 TRBV30 . TGTGCCTGGAGTCCCGGGCCGGTCGGGGCCAACGTCCTGACTTTC CAWSPGPVGANVLTF